These T cell receptor beta chains were read from a single sample in a study of T cells of healthy individuals. TCRdb passed the 5' RACE reads through MiXCR, listing each CDR3 protein once. Found here are around 53,000 distinct CDR3 sequences, 14% to 15% of them singletons; the top ten hold about 16%. The receptors derive from a human donor in good health. The conserved cysteine and the conserved F or W are not part of the CDR3 here. The order of the fields is V gene, J gene, clone size, CDR3 protein. Only part of the rows carry a size: once, few, many, or a class if the clone is expanded.

V: TRBV7-9; J: TRBJ1-2; size: few; CDR3: ASSLRQGFNYGYT
V: TRBV20-1; J: TRBJ1-1; size: many; CDR3: SARDRMTTF
V: TRBV21-1; J: TRBJ1-1; size: NA; CDR3: ASTKGAHPYLNTEAF
V: TRBV20-1; J: TRBJ2-5; size: many; CDR3: SAPGGVAGGFLA
V: TRBV20-1; J: TRBJ2-4; size: NA; CDR3: SALPSGQGTNIQY
V: TRBV12-3/TRBV12-4; J: TRBJ1-1; size: NA; CDR3: ASSSTLNTEAF
V: TRBV5-6; J: TRBJ1-3; size: few; CDR3: ASSRQGRSGNTIY
V: TRBV12-3/TRBV12-4; J: TRBJ2-7; size: many; CDR3: ASSNSYEQY
V: TRBV5-1; J: TRBJ1-1; size: NA; CDR3: ASSPRVVGKDTEAF
V: TRBV19; J: TRBJ2-5; size: NA; CDR3: ASSIAPGNQETQY
V: TRBV10-2; J: TRBJ2-2; size: NA; CDR3: ASIQNGFTVELF
V: TRBV5-1; J: TRBJ1-5; size: many; CDR3: ASSLRGGNQPQH
V: TRBV6-2/TRBV6-3; J: TRBJ2-1; size: many; CDR3: ASSYVRRSRDNEQF
V: TRBV11-3; J: TRBJ2-2; size: many; CDR3: ASSPRTSGNTGELF
V: TRBV6-2/TRBV6-3; J: TRBJ1-5; size: NA; CDR3: ASSWWDRVGNQPQH
V: TRBV19; J: TRBJ2-2; size: few; CDR3: ASSILAGVNTGELF
V: TRBV5-1; J: TRBJ2-3; size: NA; CDR3: ASSLEGARTDTQY
V: TRBV10-2; J: TRBJ2-1; size: NA; CDR3: ASSESGTSGRYL
V: TRBV20-1; J: TRBJ2-7; size: NA; CDR3: SDREKRGGRYEQY
V: TRBV7-9; J: TRBJ1-1; size: NA; CDR3: ASSARMNTEAF
V: TRBV7-2; J: TRBJ2-1; size: once; CDR3: ASSLEAENEQF
V: TRBV20-1; J: TRBJ2-7; size: many; CDR3: SARDDSGSNMNEQY
V: TRBV24-1; J: TRBJ2-5; size: few; CDR3: ATSDLVEETQY
V: TRBV24-1; J: TRBJ2-1; size: many; CDR3: ATRQGAGNEQF
V: TRBV7-2; J: TRBJ2-2; size: many; CDR3: ASSLGRGGAGTGELF
V: TRBV20-1; J: TRBJ2-7; size: NA; CDR3: SARVGDYEQY
V: TRBV28; J: TRBJ2-1; size: many; CDR3: ASGRYNEQF
V: TRBV27; J: TRBJ2-4; size: few; CDR3: ASSLSGLATKNIQY
V: TRBV7-8; J: TRBJ2-7; size: many; CDR3: ASSLERASREQY
V: TRBV5-1; J: TRBJ2-7; size: NA; CDR3: ASSPLTGQGSYEQY
V: TRBV18; J: TRBJ2-2; size: many; CDR3: ASSPTTVNTGELF
V: TRBV30; J: TRBJ1-5; size: NA; CDR3: AWSGDRQPKH
V: TRBV25-1; J: TRBJ1-1; size: many; CDR3: ASSDGVAF
V: TRBV29-1; J: TRBJ1-2; size: many; CDR3: SVEDGGVAGYT
V: TRBV20-1; J: TRBJ1-5; size: NA; CDR3: SASDTNQPQH
V: TRBV9; J: TRBJ2-6; size: few; CDR3: ASSVWGRGSGANVLT
V: TRBV25-1; J: TRBJ2-7; size: many; CDR3: ASSESGGTYEQY